This T cell receptor beta chain was documented in a study of cytomegalovirus exposure and HLA in healthy donors. Whole-study results and caveats: Most likely, a cluster of highly shared sequence variants arose as a sequencing artifact. Later on, an analysis found that several of the most significant clusters appeared to be linked to common viral pathogens, which included parvovirus B19.

Germline CDR1 reads MGHRA; CDR2 reads YSYEKL. V dropped 0 bases and J dropped 0 bases, with 9 bases sitting between them. The CDR3 length is 15 residues. About this clone itself: Its antigen is as yet unknown.

PCR employed 60 Vbeta and 13 Jbeta primers. Some clones are missing from TCRdb's copy, which holds only in-frame ones; the method was immunoSEQ multiplex PCR. The sample lists 150,000 to 200,000 clones; about 62% were seen once. The chain is built from TRBV4-1 and TRBJ2-7; the D gene is possibly TRBD2 (5 bases). The sequenced sample consisted of PBMCs. This receptor was taken from a man aged 40-55 years in good health and CMV-seronegative. The CDR3 spells CASSQDSGSSYEQYF. For the CDR3, the DNA is TGCGCCAGCAGCCAAGACAGCGGAAGCTCCTACGAGCAGTACTTC.